This passage covers 30 T cell receptor beta chains from one sample sequenced in a study of post-analysis software for immune sequencing data. Antigens of these TCRs are unknown. Regarding the study as a whole: TRBV segments more frequent in patients than in controls numbered a few and included TRBV5-6, TRBV5-1 and TRBV20-1.

Every TCR beta cDNA library bore unique molecular identifiers. Via MiXCR, TCRdb re-called the PCR reads, giving one row per CDR3 protein. The table includes roughly 180,000 distinct CDR3 sequences, 30% detected once. The sequenced sample consisted of blood. The receptors here all came from a girl aged 10 to 17 with multiple sclerosis.

This clonotype was detected ten times or more. This chain connects TRBV5-1 to TRBJ2-1; no reliable D call. Germline CDR1 reads SGHRS; CDR2 reads YFSETQ. Deletions cut 4 bases from V and 2 bases from J, with 13 bases between. The CDR3 runs 15 residues. In DNA, the CDR3 is TGCGCCAGCAGCCGCACGGATAGTCCCTACAATGAGCAGTTCTTC. Its translation: CASSRTDSPYNEQFF.

The chain joins TRBV25-1 to TRBJ2-1; 8 bases are shared with TRBD1. Per germline, CDR1 MGHDK and CDR2 SYGVNS. Trimming cost V 7 bases and J 0 bases; bases outside gene matches: 2. The CDR3 runs 14 residues. The DNA of the CDR3 is TGTGCCAGCACCGGACAGGGCTCCTACAATGAGCAGTTCTTC. This encodes CASTGQGSYNEQFF.

The gene calls are TRBV5-8 and TRBJ1-2; D may be TRBD1 (5 bases). Germline V gene sequence: CDR1 SGHTS, CDR2 YDEGEE. The CDR3 consists of 17 residues. V lost 0 bases and J lost 3, with 18 bases in between. For the CDR3, the DNA is TGTGCCAGCAGCTTGGTGCTTTGGGGCCCCAGGGACTATGGCTACACCTTC. This encodes CASSLVLWGPRDYGYTF.

To note about this clonotype: A single base separates this from a much larger clone, so it may be a read error. The V call is TRBV7-2, the J call TRBJ2-7; a possible D gene is TRBD1 (6 bases). This CDR3 comprises 13 residues. From germline, CDR1 is SGHTA and CDR2 FQGNSA. The germline V and J ends were trimmed by 3 bases and 6 bases, with 12 bases remaining between them. CDR3 residues: CASSFLGHTEQYV. CDR3 nucleotides: TGTGCCAGCAGCTTCCTGGGACATACCGAGCAGTACGTC.

The rearrangement uses TRBV2 and TRBJ2-6; the D gene is possibly TRBD1 (5 bases). CDR3 length: 15 residues. The V end was cut by 6 bases, the J end by 1 base, with 10 bases between. Per the germline V gene, CDR1 is SNHLY and CDR2 is FYNNEI. For the CDR3, the DNA is TGTGCCAGCAGGAAAGACAGATCTGGGGCCAACGTCCTGACTTTC. Translated, it gives CASRKDRSGANVLTF.

The V gene is TRBV5-6, the J gene TRBJ1-1, with D possibly being TRBD1 (6 bases). There are 15 residues in the CDR3. The germline V and J ends were trimmed by 1 base and 5 bases, with 15 bases remaining between them. Germline V CDR1 and CDR2: SGHDT, YYEEEE. CDR3 sequence: CASSLYSGQRTEAFF. Written as DNA, the CDR3 is TGTGCCAGCAGCTTGTACTCGGGACAAAGGACTGAAGCTTTCTTT.

There are a few counts of this clonotype. The V gene is TRBV12-3 or TRBV12-4, the J gene TRBJ1-2; D might be TRBD1 (5 bases). V was pared by 5 bases and J by 7 bases, with 14 bases between. The CDR3 contains 13 residues. As DNA, the CDR3 is TGTGCCAGCAGTGACTGGGGCGCGGTTGGCTACACCTTC. Residues: CASSDWGAVGYTF.

In its sample, this clonotype was seen many times. The chain uses TRBV24-1 and TRBJ2-7, with 14 bases aligning to TRBD2. The germline V gene has CDR1 KGHDR and CDR2 SFDVKD. V lost 2 bases to trimming and J lost 8 bases; unmatched junction nucleotides: 7. The CDR3 covers 16 residues. This CDR3 reads CATSDSGLAGAYKQYF. The CDR3 DNA is TGTGCCACCAGTGATTCGGGACTAGCGGGAGCGTATAAGCAGTACTTC.

This chain uses TRBV27 with TRBJ1-6, with D perhaps TRBD1 (5 bases). The CDR3 extends over 15 amino acids. With 3 bases removed from V and 4 bases from J, the gap between germline ends came to 10 bases. From germline, CDR1 is MNHEY and CDR2 SMNVEV (reference sequence). CDR3 nucleotide sequence: TGTGCCAGCAGTTTCGGGGACGGATATAATTCACCCCTCCACTTT. Its translation: CASSFGDGYNSPLHF.

This clonotype was counted many times. CDR3: CSAVENPGTQYF. In DNA, the CDR3 is TGCAGTGCTGTTGAAAATCCGGGGACCCAGTACTTC. The chain has TRBV20-1 and TRBJ2-5; D is unclear. The V end lost 5 bases, the J end lost 7 bases, and 14 bases lay between the germline ends. Germline values: CDR1 DFQATT, CDR2 SNEGSKA (reference sequence). The CDR3 has 12 residues.

This clonotype was seen a few times. CDR3: CASSQQGSTEAFF. Written as DNA, the CDR3 is TGTGCCAGCAGCCAACAGGGGTCCACTGAAGCTTTCTTT. V usage is TRBV12-3 or TRBV12-4 and J usage is TRBJ1-1; TRBD1 matches 7 bases. The CDR3 sequence is 13 residues long. Unmatched junction bases numbered 5, after V lost 6 bases and J lost 4 bases.

About this clonotype: A much larger clone is a single base away; this may be a read error. V is TRBV25-1 and J is TRBJ2-5; D possibly corresponds to TRBD2 (5 bases). The CDR3 contains 18 residues. Germline V CDR1 and CDR2: MGHDK, SYGVNS. V was pared by 3 bases and J by 11 bases, with 31 bases between. In DNA form, the CDR3 reads TGTGCCAGCAGTGACTCCCGTGTTGGGGAGTGGCCCCTCCCGCGGCAGTACTTC. Protein product: CASSDSRVGEWPLPRQYF.

V gene TRBV10-3 combines with J gene TRBJ1-1; D remains ambiguous. Per the germline V gene, CDR1 is ENHRY and CDR2 is SYGVKD. The CDR3 is 12 amino acids. Trimming shortened V by 2 bases and J by 6 bases, and 7 bases separated the two germline ends. CDR3 in amino acids: CAISEGTAEAFF. Written as DNA, the CDR3 is TGTGCCATCAGTGAGGGAACAGCTGAAGCTTTCTTT.

This clonotype was found a few times. This rearrangement joins TRBV2 to TRBJ2-7; D perhaps matches TRBD2 (7 bases). This CDR3 is built from 13 residues. The ends were cut back, 4 bases at V and 4 bases at J, with 11 bases in the middle. Germline CDR1 SNHLY, CDR2 FYNNEI. CDR3 sequence reads: CASSVGGPYEQYF. DNA for the CDR3: TGTGCCAGCAGTGTCGGGGGGCCATACGAGCAGTACTTC.

Only one count was recorded for this clonotype. This clone may be a read error of a much larger clone one base away. V gene TRBV12-5 combines with J gene TRBJ2-1; possibly TRBD2 for D (6 bases). The J call is doubtful: the DNA matches TRBJ2-7 better. The V gene's germline CDR1 is LGHNT and CDR2 FRNRAP. This CDR3 spans 15 amino acids. The CDR3 nucleotides are TGTGCTAGTGGCCCGGGACTGAGCTCCTACAATGAGCAGTACTTC. Translation gives CASGPGLSSYNEQYF.

This clonotype showed up many times. The chain couples TRBV12-3 or TRBV12-4 to TRBJ1-2; D unclear. The length of the CDR3 is 15 residues. Trimming removed 6 bases from V and 4 bases from J, with 18 bases in between. This CDR3 is CASRGGFSPGYGYTF. Here the CDR3 DNA reads TGTGCCAGCAGAGGAGGGTTCAGCCCGGGCTATGGCTACACCTTC.

Note on this clonotype: Being one base from a much bigger clone, this may be a read error. This sequence joins TRBV20-1 and TRBJ2-1; TRBD1 might be the D (5 bases). The J call may be mistaken, given a closer DNA end match to TRBJ2-7. From germline, CDR1 is DFQATT and CDR2 SNEGSKA (reference sequence). This CDR3 contains 17 residues. CDR3 DNA sequence: TGCAGTGCTAGATTCAATGCTAGGACAAGCTCCTACAATGAGCAGTACTTC. Its translation: CSARFNARTSSYNEQYF.

Worth noting for this clonotype: The junction shows a germline mismatch at one end, possibly a read error. The rearrangement uses TRBV28 and TRBJ2-4; tentative D call: TRBD1 (6 bases). The J call is in doubt because the DNA end fits TRBJ2-7 better. Germline V gene sequence: CDR1 MDHEN, CDR2 SYDVKM. There are 15 residues in the CDR3. CDR3 region: CVSSLNEGVQNEQYF. In DNA form, the CDR3 reads TGTGTCAGCAGTTTGAATGAGGGGGTTCAAAACGAGCAGTACTTC.

Ten or more counts support this clonotype. The chain employs TRBV6-1 and TRBJ2-1; 8 bases agree with TRBD2. The ends lost 8 bases at V and 9 bases at J; junction bases unmatched: 6. The CDR3 covers 12 residues. Germline assignment: CDR1 MNHNS and CDR2 SASEGT. The CDR3 DNA sequence: TGTGCCAGCGGGCGGGAGGCCTTTGAGCAGTTCTTC. Its protein is CASGREAFEQFF.

This clonotype was counted only a few times. The CDR3 loop reads CSVLRLTVNTEAFF. CDR3 bases: TGCAGCGTTTTAAGGCTCACAGTGAACACTGAAGCTTTCTTT. The chain links TRBV29-1 to TRBJ1-1, with D hard to call. Trimming cost V 5 bases and J 0 bases, with 13 bases left between them. Germline V gene data show CDR1 as SQVTM and CDR2 as ANQGSEA. The CDR3 sequence is 14 residues long.

This clonotype has only a few counts. This chain uses TRBV7-2 with TRBJ1-1, with D perhaps matching TRBD1 (5 bases). The CDR3 length is 15 residues. The V and J ends lost 2 bases and 4 bases respectively, with 14 bases between them. Germline V gene sequence: CDR1 SGHTA, CDR2 FQGNSA. The CDR3 sequence is CASSLPGWESTEAFF. The DNA for the CDR3 is TGTGCCAGCAGCTTACCAGGGTGGGAGAGCACTGAAGCTTTCTTT.

With respect to this clonotype: Just one base apart from a much larger clone, this may be a read error. The CDR3 sequence is CASSLEGTCYEQYF. CDR3 nucleotides: TGCGCCAGCAGCTTGGAGGGGACATGTTACGAGCAGTACTTC. The rearrangement uses TRBV5-1 and TRBJ2-7; TRBD1 is a possible D gene (6 bases). V dropped 0 bases and J dropped 4 bases, with 11 bases sitting between them. CDR3 size: 14 residues. Looked up from germline, CDR1 is SGHRS and CDR2 is YFSETQ. Combining the CDR3 with reference TRBV5-1 and TRBJ2-7 gives the whole variable domain KAGVTQTPRYLIKTRGQQVTLSCSPISGHRSVSWYQQTPGQGLQFLFEYFSETQRNKGNFPGRFSGRQFSNSRSEMNVSTLELGDSALYLCASSLEGTCYEQYFGPGTRLTVT.

This clonotype has just a few counts. J is TRBJ1-1 and V is TRBV20-1; D is unclear. V was clipped by 3 bases and J by 1 base, with 6 bases between them. Germline CDR1 reads DFQATT; CDR2 reads SNEGSKA (reference sequence). There are 12 residues in the CDR3. The CDR3 nucleotides are TGCAGTGCTAGGGAGGGGAACACTGAAGCTTTCTTT. It codes for CSAREGNTEAFF.

This chain uses TRBV30 with TRBJ1-1, with D unclear. There are 11 residues in the CDR3. Germline lookup yields CDR1 GTSNPN and CDR2 SVGIG (reference sequence). The ends were cut back, 7 bases at V and 0 bases at J, with 6 bases in the middle. The CDR3 DNA sequence: TGTGCCTTTCATATGAACACTGAAGCTTTCTTT. Amino acid sequence: CAFHMNTEAFF.

The chain carries TRBV5-1 and TRBJ2-3, with D possibly matching TRBD2 (6 bases). V lost 1 base to trimming and J lost 0 bases, with 12 bases between them. CDR3 size: 16 residues. In germline, CDR1 is SGHRS, CDR2 YFSETQ. This CDR3 is CASSLLGGSSTDTQYF. CDR3 sequence (DNA): TGCGCCAGCAGCTTGCTCGGGGGTTCTAGCACAGATACGCAGTATTTT.

Details on this clonotype: This may be a read error, as it is one base from a much larger clone. The rearrangement joins TRBV7-6 to TRBJ2-1; the D is unclear. From germline, CDR1 is SGHVS and CDR2 FNYEAQ. The CDR3 totals 14 residues. Trimming stripped 2 bases from V and 13 bases from J, with 18 bases between. CDR3 nucleotide sequence: TGTGCCAGCAGCTTACCCGGGCCTCAAGAGACCCAGTTCTTC. It encodes CASSLPGPQETQFF.

This clonotype was recorded at least ten times. The chain links TRBV24-1 to TRBJ1-2, with D unclear. CDR1 KGHDR and CDR2 SFDVKD come from the germline V gene. The CDR3 length is 11 residues. Trimming left V 2 bases short and J 3 bases short, with 0 bases between. The CDR3 protein is CATSDYYGYTF. CDR3 bases: TGTGCCACCAGTGATTACTATGGCTACACCTTC.

This clonotype showed up many times. The chain employs TRBV27 and TRBJ1-2; TRBD1 matches 11 bases. Germline trimming cut 7 bases from V and 1 base from J; bases unmatched to any gene: 2. This CDR3 comprises 14 residues. Germline V gives CDR1 MNHEY, CDR2 SMNVEV (reference sequence). CDR3 in DNA: TGTGCCAGCAAGGGGACAGGGGGTAACTATGGCTACACCTTC. This encodes CASKGTGGNYGYTF.

As for this clonotype: It may be a read error: a sequence one base away is much more abundant. The chain employs TRBV7-2 and TRBJ2-3, with D possibly TRBD2 on 5 matching bases. In germline, CDR1 is SGHTA, CDR2 FQGNSA. The CDR3 is 15 amino acids. Trimming shortened V by 5 bases and J by 6 bases, and 18 bases separated the two germline ends. For the CDR3, the DNA is TGTGCCAGCAGCCACGACTACCTCACATTGGATACGCAGTATTTT. It specifies CASSHDYLTLDTQYF.

This clonotype was found many times. The V call is TRBV20-1, the J call TRBJ2-7; tentative D call: TRBD2 (5 bases). V was cut by 1 base and J by 5 bases, with 9 bases left in between. In germline, CDR1 is DFQATT, CDR2 SNEGSKA (reference sequence). There are 12 residues in the CDR3. This CDR3 is CSARGTGNEQYF. For the CDR3, the DNA is TGCAGTGCTAGAGGGACGGGGAACGAGCAGTACTTC.